A selection of T cell receptor beta chains follows, all from one sample in a study of siplizumab effects on memory and regulatory T cells. Produced via immunoSEQ multiplex PCR; TCRdb's table is partial and in-frame only. The profile shows approximately 65,000 clones, 65% to 80% of them singletons. Input material: memory CD4+ T cells sorted from blood. Receptor source: a human donor in good health. Each CDR3 is given with its conserved first and last residue. The size entry is marked missing in some rows and otherwise reads once, few, many or a size class.

v_call	j_call	clone_size	cdr3_aa
TRBV11-2	TRBJ1-1	.	CASSFRTYEAFF
TRBV7-6	TRBJ1-1	.	CASSLFTNTEAFF
TRBV2	TRBJ2-7	once	CASSDSRDRSITSSYEQYF
TRBV27	TRBJ2-3	.	CASSLMVRGRGNNTDTQYF
TRBV7-6	TRBJ2-2	.	CASSFGQANTGELFF
TRBV7-3	TRBJ2-7	.	CASSETYRCSSYEQYF
TRBV7-7	TRBJ2-3	.	CASSLDGGTDTQYF
TRBV10-3	TRBJ2-3	.	CAISESLNTQYF
TRBV2	TRBJ1-6	.	CASSETTPRTRNHF
TRBV28	TRBJ2-7	.	CASSQAGRYEQYF
TRBV6-5	TRBJ1-1	.	CASHLNTEAFF
TRBV5-4	TRBJ2-2	.	CASSFPGGGLNTGELFF
TRBV5-4	TRBJ2-7	.	CASSSGERFSLGEQYF
TRBV7-3	TRBJ1-5	.	CASSLGGKGQPQHF
TRBV6-6	TRBJ1-3	few	CASREREGATGNTIYF
TRBV18	TRBJ2-7	.	CASSPGVGGEQYF
TRBV11-1	TRBJ2-3	.	CASSSPGPDTQYF
TRBV4-3	TRBJ1-3	.	CASSQFPRSGNTIYF
TRBV28	TRBJ2-2	few	CASRNLGDLGTGELFF
TRBV5-6	TRBJ1-2	.	CASNMGPYGYTF
TRBV30	TRBJ1-2	.	CAWSRKGSNYGYTF
TRBV5-1	TRBJ1-2	.	CASGTGGEDYGYTF
TRBV5-1	TRBJ1-5	.	CASSLSGSNQPQHF
TRBV30	TRBJ2-5	.	CAWIQGPGETQYF
TRBV6-6	TRBJ1-2	.	CASSYQSRSPYGYTF
TRBV6-1	TRBJ1-1	.	CASSEAWTEAFF
TRBV29-1	TRBJ2-1	.	CSPEGFSYNEQFF
TRBV28	TRBJ1-5	.	CASSISVQPQHF
TRBV7-9	TRBJ1-5	.	CASSQGQGLNQPQHF
TRBV10-3	TRBJ1-4	.	CAIRGGSGEKLFF
TRBV10-3	TRBJ2-7	few	CAISARGNEQYF
TRBV5-6	.	.	CASSLTSGGPLPEQYF
TRBV6-6	TRBJ1-1	.	CASSYSWTERTEAFF
TRBV7-2	TRBJ2-1	.	CASTTRGREQFF
TRBV6-5	TRBJ1-5	.	CASSRTTGGNQPQHF
TRBV5-4	TRBJ2-7	.	CASRRWDRTYEQYF
TRBV2	TRBJ1-5	.	CASRRDSTIRPQHF
TRBV4-2	TRBJ1-5	.	CASSLVNDRGQGSQPQHF
TRBV9	TRBJ1-3	.	CASTPGSGSGNTIYF
TRBV2	TRBJ2-1	.	CASKPRTSGGVDNEQFF
TRBV5-6	TRBJ1-5	.	CASSKRDRNQPQHF
TRBV9	TRBJ2-7	.	CASSPGQSAYEQYF
TRBV5-1	TRBJ1-2	.	CASSRDTYYGYTF
TRBV5-1	TRBJ2-1	once	CASSLARRGGDGNEQFF
TRBV6-4	TRBJ1-3	.	CASSEMRRNTIYF
TRBV11-2	TRBJ1-1	.	CASSPTGVTEAFF
TRBV4-1	TRBJ2-4	.	CASSQLSGGSVAKNIQYF
TRBV7-2	TRBJ1-6	.	CASSLPASPLHF